The rows below give T cell receptor beta chains drawn from one sample of a study of CD8 T cells in Susac syndrome. MiXCR was run by TCRdb on the immunoSEQ multiplex PCR reads, yielding one entry per CDR3 protein. The top ten hold around 0.097% of the sample, which has 150,000 to 200,000 distinct CDR3 sequences, about 94% seen once. The sequenced material came from CD4+ T cells from PBMCs. The receptors come from a human donor with multiple sclerosis. The conserved cysteine and the conserved F or W are not part of the CDR3 here. D genes are given only for firm matches.

v_gene	d_gene	j_gene	CDR3aa
TRBV7-6	TRBD2	TRBJ2-5	ASSLGPTSGPRGTQY
TRBV29-1	TRBD1	TRBJ1-3	SARGGQGAIGNTIY
TRBV7-2	NA	TRBJ2-7	ASSLSALSGSEQY
TRBV10-3	TRBD2	TRBJ2-1	AIRGTSGSVNEQF
TRBV18	NA	TRBJ2-7	ASSPGTFYEQY
TRBV12-3/TRBV12-4	TRBD1	TRBJ2-2	ASSHEGQANTGELF
TRBV5-1	NA	TRBJ2-5	ASSLGTDTQETQY
TRBV6-6	NA	TRBJ2-3	ASSYSAVLSTDTQY
TRBV6-6	NA	TRBJ2-3	ASLNRNPDTQY
TRBV30	NA	TRBJ2-5	AWSSQGTQY
TRBV2	NA	TRBJ2-4	ASSDGVAKNIQY
TRBV6-5	TRBD2	TRBJ2-3	ASRRGTYTDTQY
TRBV18	TRBD1	TRBJ1-2	ASSPPGTVHPANYGYT
TRBV27	NA	TRBJ2-1	ASSLSTERWSYNEQF
TRBV19	TRBD2	TRBJ2-2	ASSIQAGEAGELF
TRBV29-1	NA	TRBJ2-4	SVFSRWAKNIQY
TRBV20-1	TRBD1	TRBJ2-7	SAQMGDRSSYEQY
TRBV3-1	NA	TRBJ1-2	ASSQDLGYGYT